Below, one TCR beta chain is given with its context. What it binds is not known. This sample is part of a study of T cells expressing NK-cell markers. At the level of the study: Sorted CD3+CD56+NKG2C+, CD3+CD56+NKG2C- and CD3+CD56-NKG2C+ T-cell subsets were beta-chain profiled. Study-level points and caveats: Unclear, still, was the HCMV specificity of the expanded NKG2C+ T cell clones.

TCRdb reprocessed the 5' RACE reads; each CDR3 protein has one entry and no DNA is given. The sample features a few hundred thousand distinct CDR3 sequences, with 4% to 6.5% in its top ten. Sequenced input: blood T cells: a sorted CD56 or NKG2C T cell subset, CD4+ or CD8+ T cells, or bulk PBMC T cells (not recorded which). This clonotype originated in a man aged 18-69 years in good health.

CDR3 loop: CASSTPIGRSEQYF. The chain carries TRBV28 and TRBJ2-7. This CDR3 is built from 14 residues. Germline CDR1 is MDHEN and CDR2 is SYDVKM.